This TCR beta chain was observed in a study of cytomegalovirus exposure and HLA in healthy donors. CDR3 size: 15 residues. Germline CDR1 LNHDA, CDR2 SQIVND (reference sequence). The germline V and J ends were trimmed by 5 bases and 0 bases, with 11 bases remaining between them. 13 Jbeta primers and 60 Vbeta primers were used for the PCR. Some clones are missing from TCRdb's copy, which holds only in-frame ones; the method was immunoSEQ multiplex PCR. This sample has 130,000 or so clones, with around 75% found just once. The chain is built from TRBV19 and TRBJ1-3, with a weak D call TRBD1 (5 bases). Sequencing was performed on PBMCs. The receptor was isolated from a woman aged 50 to 60 in good health and CMV-seropositive. In nucleotides, the CDR3 is TGTGCCAGTAGTGGGACTATAGACTCTGGAAACACCATATATTTT. It codes for CASSGTIDSGNTIYF.